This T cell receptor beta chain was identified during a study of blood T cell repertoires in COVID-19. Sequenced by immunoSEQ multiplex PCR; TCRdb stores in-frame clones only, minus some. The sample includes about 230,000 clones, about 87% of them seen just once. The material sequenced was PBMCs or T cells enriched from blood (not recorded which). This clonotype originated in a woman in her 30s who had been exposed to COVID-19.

The CDR3 DNA reads as TGTGCCAGCAGCTCCGTTACTAGCGGGGGACCTAATGAGCAGTTCTTC. Protein sequence: CASSSVTSGGPNEQFF. This rearrangement joins TRBV11-2 to TRBJ2-1; 11 bases are a match to TRBD2. J gave up 7 bases and V 4 bases, and 9 bases lay outside the gene matches. Germline V gene lookup returns CDR1 SGHAT and CDR2 FQNNGV. The CDR3 is 16 residues long. Filled out from reference TRBV11-2 and TRBJ2-1, the complete variable domain reads EAGVAQSPRYKIIEKRQSVAFWCNPISGHATLYWYQQILGQGPKLLIQFQNNGVVDDSQLPKDRFSAERLKGVDSTLKIQPAKLEDSAVYLCASSSVTSGGPNEQFFGPGTRLTVL.